The TCR beta chain described here comes from a study of blood T cells in healthy people across ages. Study-level points and caveats: The donors' CMV status was not determined, possibly confounding changes in expanded clonotypes. In older individuals, TCR beta diversity per million T cells was lower, falling roughly linearly with age.

Drawing of peripheral blood yielded about 10 milliliters from each donor. CDR1 DFQATT and CDR2 SNEGSKA come from the germline V gene (reference sequence). The CDR3 covers 13 residues. V was clipped by 7 bases and J by 1 base, with 14 bases between them. Regarding this clonotype: Its matching antigen is unknown.

Then a second PCR, running roughly 6 to 11 cycles, was carried out with a sample-barcoded 5' primer and a J-beta primer mix. Template switching added a 12-random-nucleotide identifier to every cDNA molecule. A single record per CDR3 protein comes from TCRdb applying MiXCR to the 5' RACE reads. This table has about 780,000 distinct CDR3 sequences, 35% to 50% appearing once. The V and J genes are TRBV20-1 and TRBJ2-7; D perhaps matches TRBD1 (6 bases). Sequencing was performed on blood. The sequence derives from a man of 80 years or more in good health. CDR3 bases: TGCAGTGTTCTACAGGGCCAATCCTACGAGCAGTACTTC. Its protein is CSVLQGQSYEQYF.